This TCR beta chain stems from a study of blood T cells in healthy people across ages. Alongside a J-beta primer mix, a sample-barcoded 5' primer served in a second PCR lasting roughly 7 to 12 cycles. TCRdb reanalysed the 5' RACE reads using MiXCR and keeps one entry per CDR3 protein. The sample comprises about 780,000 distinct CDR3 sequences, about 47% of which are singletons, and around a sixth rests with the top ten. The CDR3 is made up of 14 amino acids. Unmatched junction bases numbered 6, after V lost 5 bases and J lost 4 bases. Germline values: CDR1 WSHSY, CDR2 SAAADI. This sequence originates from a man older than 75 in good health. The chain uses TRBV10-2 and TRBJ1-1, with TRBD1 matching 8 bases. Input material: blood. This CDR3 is CASSNRGSATEAFF. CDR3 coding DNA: TGCGCCAGCAGTAACAGGGGGAGTGCCACTGAAGCTTTCTTT.